The clone carrying this TCR beta chain came up once. Sequenced by immunoSEQ multiplex PCR; TCRdb stores in-frame clones only, minus some. In the table there are 150,000 or so clones, about 93% of which are singletons. The data originate from a study of blood T cell repertoires in COVID-19. V lost 6 bases to trimming and J lost 4 bases, with 13 bases between them. The CDR3 has 15 residues. Germline assignment: CDR1 MNHEY and CDR2 SMNVEV (reference sequence). This chain uses TRBV27 with TRBJ2-6; D remains unclear. The TCR originated in a woman in her forties or fifties with acute or convalescent COVID-19. The sequencing input was peripheral blood. CDR3 loop: CASSPYPWGANVLTF. The CDR3 DNA sequence: TGTGCCAGCAGCCCCTACCCTTGGGGGGCCAACGTCCTGACTTTC.